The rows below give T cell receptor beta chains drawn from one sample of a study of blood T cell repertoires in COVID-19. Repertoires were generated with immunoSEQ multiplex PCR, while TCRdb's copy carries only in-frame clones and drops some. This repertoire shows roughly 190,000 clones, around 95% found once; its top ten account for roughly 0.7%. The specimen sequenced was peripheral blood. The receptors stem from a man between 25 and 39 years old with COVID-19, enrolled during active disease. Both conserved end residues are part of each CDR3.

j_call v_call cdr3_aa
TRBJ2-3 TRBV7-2 CASSTLAAGTDTQYF
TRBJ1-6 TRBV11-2 CASSLDRGSSYNSPLHF
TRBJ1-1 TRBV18 CASSLGTGEMNTEAFF
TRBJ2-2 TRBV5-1 CASSPIGGTNTGELFF
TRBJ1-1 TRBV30 CAWRRGSTEAFF
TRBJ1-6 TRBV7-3 CASSLEGADSPLHF
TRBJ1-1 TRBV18 CASGPDEEPGAFF
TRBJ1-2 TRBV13 CASSLEGPEANYGYTF
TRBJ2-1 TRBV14 CASSQVPGQGPSPTGAYNEQFF
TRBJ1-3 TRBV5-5 CASSLYEGSGNTIYF
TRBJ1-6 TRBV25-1 CASSENLQGGAGNSPLHF
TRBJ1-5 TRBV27 CASSTHDRGSNQPQHF
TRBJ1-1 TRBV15 CATSSYLGVVGTEAFF
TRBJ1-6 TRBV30 CAWSVLWEFGGRSSYNSPLHF
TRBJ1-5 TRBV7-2 CASSGQGDQPQHF
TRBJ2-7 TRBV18 CASSPQRDRVREQYF
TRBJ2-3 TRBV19 CASGSGEGGRDTQYF
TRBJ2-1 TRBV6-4 CASSAGGPLNEQFF
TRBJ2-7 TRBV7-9 CASSTGDGPGEQYF
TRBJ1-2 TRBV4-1 CASSHTFGYTF
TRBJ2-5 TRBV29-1 CSVQPGFQETQYF
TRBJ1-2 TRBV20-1 CSATPLQGVF
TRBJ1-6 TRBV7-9 CASSLKLDSPLHF